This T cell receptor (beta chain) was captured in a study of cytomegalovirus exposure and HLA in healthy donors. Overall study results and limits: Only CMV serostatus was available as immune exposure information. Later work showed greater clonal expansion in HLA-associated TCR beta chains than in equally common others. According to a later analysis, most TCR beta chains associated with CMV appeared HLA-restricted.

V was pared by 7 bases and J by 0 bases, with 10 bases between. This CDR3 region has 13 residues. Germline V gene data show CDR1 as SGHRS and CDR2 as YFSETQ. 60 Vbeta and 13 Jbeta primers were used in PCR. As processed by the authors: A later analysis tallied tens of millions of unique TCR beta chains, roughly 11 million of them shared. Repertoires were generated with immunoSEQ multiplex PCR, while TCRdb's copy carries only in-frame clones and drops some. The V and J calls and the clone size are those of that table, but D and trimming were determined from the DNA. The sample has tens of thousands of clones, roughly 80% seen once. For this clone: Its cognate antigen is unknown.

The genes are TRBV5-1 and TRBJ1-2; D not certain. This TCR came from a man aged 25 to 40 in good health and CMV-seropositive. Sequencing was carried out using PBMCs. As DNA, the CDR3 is TGCGCCAGCTCCTGGACTACTAACTATGGCTACACCTTC. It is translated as CASSWTTNYGYTF.